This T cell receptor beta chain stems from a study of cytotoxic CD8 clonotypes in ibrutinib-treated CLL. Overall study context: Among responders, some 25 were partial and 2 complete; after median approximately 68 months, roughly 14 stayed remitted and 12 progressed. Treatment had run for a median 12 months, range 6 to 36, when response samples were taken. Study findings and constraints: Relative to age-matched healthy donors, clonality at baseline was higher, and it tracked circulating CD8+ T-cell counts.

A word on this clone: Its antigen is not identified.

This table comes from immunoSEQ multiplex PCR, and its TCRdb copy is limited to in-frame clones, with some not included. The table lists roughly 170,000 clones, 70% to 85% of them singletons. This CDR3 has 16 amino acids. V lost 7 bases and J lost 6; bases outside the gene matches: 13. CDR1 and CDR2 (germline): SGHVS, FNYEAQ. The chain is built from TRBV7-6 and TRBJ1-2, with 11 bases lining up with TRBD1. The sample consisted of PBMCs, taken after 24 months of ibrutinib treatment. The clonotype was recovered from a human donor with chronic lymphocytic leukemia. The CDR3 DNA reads TGTGCCAGCACCCCGGGACAGGGGGTGCCTATTGATGGCTACACCTTC. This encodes CASTPGQGVPIDGYTF.